The 17 T cell receptor beta chains presented below share a single source sample, sequenced in a study of identical twins (dated by TCRdb to about 2016). Receptor amplification or capture employed 5' RACE. The instrument given in TCRdb is Illumina HiSeq 2000. TCRdb reran the public reads through fastp at Q25 and MiXCR, keeping productive beta chains. Identical CDR3 proteins give one entry, which carries the most common genes and DNA. The sample has about 890,000 distinct CDR3 sequences on record, 10% to 15% of them singletons. The ten largest clonotypes hold roughly 1.6% of the sample. The data were also submitted as part of a second study, on yellow fever vaccine responses in identical twins.

What was sequenced was PBMCs. All receptors come from a young woman in good health.

The chain is built from TRBV12-3 or TRBV12-4 and TRBJ2-3; the D gene is possibly TRBD2 (6 bases). The CDR3 spans 13 residues. Trimming took off 3 bases at V and 4 bases at J, with 8 bases between the two ends. This chain's CDR3 is CASSFGGSDTQYF. The CDR3 nucleotides are TGTGCCAGCAGTTTTGGGGGGTCAGATACGCAGTATTTT.

In its sample, this clonotype was seen a few times. The V call is TRBV12-3 or TRBV12-4, the J call TRBJ1-2, with 7 bases that match TRBD1. This CDR3 contains 14 residues. V was pared by 6 bases and J by 8 bases, with 12 bases of the junction left unmatched. The CDR3 sequence: CASSPAGGREGYTF. The CDR3 coding sequence is TGTGCCAGCAGCCCGGCAGGGGGGCGGGAGGGCTACACCTTC.

V gene TRBV20-1 combines with J gene TRBJ2-2, with D uncertain. Germline CDR1 is DFQATT and CDR2 is SNEGSKA (reference sequence). The CDR3 covers 13 residues. Trimming shortened V by 5 bases and J by 13 bases, and 20 bases separated the two germline ends. This CDR3 is CSAYSQTNPVLFF. CDR3 bases: TGCAGTGCTTACTCCCAGACAAACCCAGTGCTGTTTTTT.

This clonotype was counted only a few times. Relative to the germline gene, one junction end is altered; a read error may explain this. CDR3: CSVVTGASSAQHF. CDR3 in DNA: TGCAGCGTGGTGACAGGGGCTTCGTCGGCCCAACATTTT. The V call is TRBV29-1, the J call TRBJ1-5, with TRBD1 identical over 8 bases. Germline V gene sequence: CDR1 SQVTM, CDR2 ANQGSEA. The CDR3 runs 13 residues.

The V and J genes are TRBV9 and TRBJ2-4; no clear D. The CDR3 extends over 12 amino acids. Germline V gene lookup returns CDR1 SGDLS and CDR2 YYNGEE. The V and J ends lost 3 bases and 2 bases respectively, with 3 bases between them. CDR3 amino acids: CASSGTKNIQYF. In DNA form, the CDR3 reads TGTGCCAGCAGCGGGACCAAAAACATTCAGTACTTC.

This clonotype was counted between two and nine times. This chain links TRBV5-1 with TRBJ1-2; D might be TRBD1 (5 bases). From germline, CDR1 is SGHRS and CDR2 YFSETQ. The germline V and J ends were trimmed by 3 bases and 4 bases, with 13 bases remaining between them. The CDR3 covers 14 residues. CDR3 protein: CASSSDSGGYGYTF. CDR3 coding DNA: TGCGCCAGCAGCTCAGACAGCGGGGGCTATGGCTACACCTTC.

The chain couples TRBV29-1 to TRBJ2-3; possibly TRBD2 for D (5 bases). The germline gives CDR1 SQVTM, CDR2 ANQGSEA. Trimming stripped 6 bases from V and 2 bases from J, with 15 bases between. The CDR3 extends over 14 amino acids. CDR3 in DNA: TGCAGCGTCCCCCCGCGGGTGTACACAGATACGCAGTATTTT. It codes for CSVPPRVYTDTQYF.

In DNA form, the CDR3 reads TGCAGTGCTAGGGGGGCCTCTCAGGAGACCCAGTACTTC. This gives the protein CSARGASQETQYF. The chain recombines TRBV20-1 with TRBJ2-5, with a possible D match to TRBD1 (6 bases). CDR3 length equals 13 residues. The V gene's germline CDR1 is DFQATT and CDR2 SNEGSKA (reference sequence). Trimming left V 3 bases short and J 5 bases short, with 13 bases between.

This chain connects TRBV24-1 to TRBJ2-3, with 10 bases lining up with TRBD2. Germline V gene data show CDR1 as KGHDR and CDR2 as SFDVKD. The CDR3 sequence is 16 residues long. Trimming at V came to 3 bases and at J to 5 bases, leaving 7 bases not matched to a gene. CDR3 DNA sequence: TGTGCCACCAGTGATACAGCGGGAGGGCCGTTAGATACGCAGTATTTT. Protein product: CATSDTAGGPLDTQYF.

This chain uses TRBV9 with TRBJ2-3, with TRBD2 matching 8 bases. The CDR3 is 15 amino acids. Unmatched junction bases numbered 4, after V lost 3 bases and J lost 1 base. Germline CDR1 and CDR2: SGDLS and YYNGEE. The CDR3 here is CASSDSGSGTDTQYF. CDR3 sequence (DNA): TGTGCCAGCAGCGACAGCGGGAGCGGCACAGATACGCAGTATTTT.

This clonotype was seen a handful of times. This chain uses TRBV5-1 with TRBJ2-1; D uncertain. This CDR3 has 16 residues. Germline V gives CDR1 SGHRS, CDR2 YFSETQ. Trimming shortened V by 4 bases and J by 0 bases, and 14 bases separated the two germline ends. For the CDR3, the DNA is TGCGCCAGCAGCGTCCCCCTCGTAAGCTCCTACAATGAGCAGTTCTTC. This codes for CASSVPLVSSYNEQFF.

The chain is built from TRBV15 and TRBJ2-5; TRBD2 matches 10 bases. Unmatched junction bases numbered 7, after V lost 11 bases and J lost 1 base. Germline lookup yields CDR1 LNHNV and CDR2 YYDKDF (reference sequence). The CDR3 sequence is 14 residues long. The CDR3 reads CAVAGGGPQETQYF. The CDR3 DNA reads TGTGCCGTAGCGGGGGGTGGGCCCCAAGAGACCCAGTACTTC. The whole variable domain, filled in from reference TRBV15 and TRBJ2-5, reads DAMVIQNPRYQVTQFGKPVTLSCSQTLNHNVMYWYQQKSSQAPKLLFHYYDKDFNNEADTPDNFQSRRPNTSFCFLDIRSPGLGDTAMYLCAVAGGGPQETQYFGPGTRLLVL.

This clonotype was picked up many times. This chain uses TRBV9 with TRBJ2-1; the D gene is possibly TRBD2 (6 bases). Trimming pared 3 bases from V and 0 bases from J, leaving 7 bases between. The CDR3 loop spans 14 amino acids. Germline-derived CDR1 and CDR2 are SGDLS and YYNGEE. CDR3 sequence reads: CASSGTNSYNEQFF. CDR3 bases: TGTGCCAGCAGCGGGACTAACTCCTACAATGAGCAGTTCTTC.

This clonotype was counted only a few times. The chain links TRBV27 to TRBJ2-1; D is uncertain. Germline loops: CDR1 MNHEY, CDR2 SMNVEV (reference sequence). V was shortened by 3 bases and J by 0 bases, with 9 bases between the two germline ends. The CDR3 consists of 15 residues. The DNA for the CDR3 is TGTGCCAGCAGTTTGATACCTATCTCCTACAATGAGCAGTTCTTC. Its translation is CASSLIPISYNEQFF.

This clonotype was seen at least ten times. The V and J genes are TRBV5-1 and TRBJ1-1; D is undetermined. The CDR3 length is 13 residues. The germline V gene has CDR1 SGHRS and CDR2 YFSETQ. The V end lost 5 bases, the J end lost 0 bases, and 8 bases lay between the germline ends. The CDR3 nucleotides are TGCGCCAGCAGGGAGGAGATGAACACTGAAGCTTTCTTT. Protein sequence: CASREEMNTEAFF. The whole variable domain, filled in from reference TRBV5-1 and TRBJ1-1, reads KAGVTQTPRYLIKTRGQQVTLSCSPISGHRSVSWYQQTPGQGLQFLFEYFSETQRNKGNFPGRFSGRQFSNSRSEMNVSTLELGDSALYLCASREEMNTEAFFGQGTRLTVV.

In this sample, this clonotype turned up a few times. The CDR3 nucleotides read TGTGCCAGCAGTTTAGGGACAGGGGCCGCCTACGAGCAGTACTTC. It yields the protein CASSLGTGAAYEQYF. The chain is built from TRBV12-3 or TRBV12-4 and TRBJ2-7, with 9 bases matching TRBD1. This CDR3 has 15 amino acids. V shed 1 base and J 2 bases; nucleotides not matched to a gene: 3.

This clonotype was observed a handful of times. The rearrangement uses TRBV20-1 and TRBJ1-1; D remains ambiguous. This CDR3 is 13 amino acids long. Germline assignment: CDR1 DFQATT and CDR2 SNEGSKA (reference sequence). V lost 0 bases to trimming and J lost 2 bases, with 7 bases between them. The DNA of the CDR3 is TGCAGTGCTAGAGATGCCAGAAACACTGAAGCTTTCTTT. It specifies CSARDARNTEAFF.